These 20 T cell receptor beta chains came from one sample sequenced in a study of blood T cell repertoires in COVID-19. Only in-frame clones appear in the TCRdb table, and some are missing; sequencing was by immunoSEQ multiplex PCR. The sample has 35,000 to 45,000 clones, 70% to 90% seen once. The sample comprised peripheral blood. Receptor source: a human donor in a cohort sampled during active COVID-19.

This clone was seen only a few times. This chain connects TRBV6-5 to TRBJ1-2; 8 nucleotides match TRBD1. CDR1 is MNHEY, CDR2 SVGAGI, per germline. The length of the CDR3 is 13 residues. The V gene end was trimmed by 6 bases and the J gene end by 8 bases; junction bases not matched to a gene: 8. The chain's CDR3 is CASRRRQGTGYTF. In nucleotides, the CDR3 is TGTGCCAGCAGGAGACGACAGGGGACGGGCTACACCTTC.

V and J are TRBV3-1 (or the pseudogene TRBV3-2) and TRBJ2-1; 8 bases are shared with TRBD1. V gave up 2 bases and J gave up 7 bases; unmatched junction bases: 7. Germline-derived CDR1 and CDR2 are LGHDT and YNNKEL (reference sequence). The CDR3 extends over 15 amino acids. CDR3 protein: CASSQSGGPLNEQFF. CDR3 coding DNA: TGTGCCAGCAGCCAATCAGGGGGCCCTTTGAATGAGCAGTTCTTC.

The V call is TRBV21-1, the J call TRBJ1-1; the table gives TRBD1 as D, unverified against the DNA. TRBV21-1 is a recognized pseudogene. The CDR3 contains 14 residues. The CDR3 DNA is TGTGCCAGCAGCAAAGCGCTTTCAGACACTGAAGCTTTCTTT. As protein: CASSKALSDTEAFF.

The V call is TRBV5-1, the J call TRBJ2-2; 7 bases align to TRBD1. Per germline, CDR1 SGHRS and CDR2 YFSETQ. The CDR3 extends over 13 amino acids. V shed 4 bases, J shed 7 bases, and the junction held 4 bases outside the gene matches. The CDR3 sequence: CASSTDRVGELFF. The CDR3 bases are TGCGCCAGCAGCACAGACAGGGTCGGGGAGCTGTTTTTT.

The chain uses TRBV9 and TRBJ2-5; TRBD2 might be the D (5 bases). Germline V gives CDR1 SGDLS, CDR2 YYNGEE. V was trimmed by 0 bases and J by 3 bases, leaving 9 bases between them. The CDR3 covers 14 residues. The CDR3 is CASSVVGNKETQYF. CDR3 DNA sequence: TGTGCCAGCAGCGTAGTCGGGAATAAAGAGACCCAGTACTTC.

The V gene is TRBV19, the J gene TRBJ1-4; TRBD1 aligns across 10 bases. CDR1 is LNHDA, CDR2 SQIVND, per germline (reference sequence). V lost 10 bases, J lost 5 bases, and 4 bases stayed unmatched. This CDR3 has 13 residues. In DNA, the CDR3 is TGTGCCACTGTGGGACAGGGGAATGAAAAACTGTTTTTT. Protein product: CATVGQGNEKLFF.

This chain connects TRBV28 to TRBJ2-7, with TRBD2 identical over 7 bases. Germline V gene data show CDR1 as MDHEN and CDR2 as SYDVKM. V dropped 6 bases and J dropped 2; count of bases not matched to a gene: 7. This CDR3 spans 14 amino acids. The CDR3, as DNA: TGTGCCAGCAGCCGCGGGGGTCGAACCTACGAGCAGTACTTC. Translating gives CASSRGGRTYEQYF.

This chain uses TRBV7-8 with TRBJ1-5, with 7 bases matching TRBD1. Looked up from germline, CDR1 is SGHVS and CDR2 is FQNEAQ. J was trimmed by 4 bases and V by 4 bases; bases with no gene match: 4. CDR3 length: 14 residues. The CDR3 is CASSWGQLNQPQHF. CDR3 DNA: TGTGCCAGCAGCTGGGGACAGCTAAATCAGCCCCAGCATTTT.

V usage is TRBV5-4 and J usage is TRBJ2-7, with D possibly matching TRBD1 (6 bases). Germline V gene sequence: CDR1 SGHNT, CDR2 YYREEE (reference sequence). This CDR3 is built from 15 residues. Trimming shortened V by 0 bases and J by 5 bases, and 15 bases separated the two germline ends. In DNA form, the CDR3 reads TGTGCCAGCAGCTTGGCCAGTCAGGGGCCAGACGAGCAGTACTTC. Its translation is CASSLASQGPDEQYF.

This sequence joins TRBV7-9 and TRBJ2-3; D may be TRBD1 (6 bases). Germline assignment: CDR1 SEHNR and CDR2 FQNEAQ (reference sequence). The CDR3 covers 15 residues. The V and J ends lost 1 base and 0 bases respectively, with 8 bases between them. The CDR3, as DNA: TGTGCCAGCAGCTTAGTAGGACAGAGCACAGATACGCAGTATTTT. It yields the protein CASSLVGQSTDTQYF.

The V and J genes are TRBV6-5 and TRBJ2-7, with 8 positions matching TRBD1. CDR3 size: 15 residues. Trimming cost V 0 bases and J 12 bases; bases outside gene matches: 13. The germline V gene has CDR1 MNHEY and CDR2 SVGAGI. The CDR3 loop reads CASSYSGTGTGRLYF. CDR3 DNA: TGTGCCAGCAGTTACTCGGGTACTGGGACAGGTCGGCTGTACTTC.

The V call is TRBV11-2, the J call TRBJ2-1, with TRBD1 identical over 7 bases. The CDR3 runs to 17 residues. V lost 2 bases, J lost 5 bases, and 12 bases stayed unmatched. From germline, CDR1 is SGHAT and CDR2 FQNNGV. The CDR3 here is CASSLHPGTALDNEQFF. In DNA, the CDR3 is TGTGCCAGCAGCTTACACCCTGGGACAGCTCTCGACAATGAGCAGTTCTTC.

The rearrangement links TRBV19 to TRBJ2-2; TRBD2 aligns across 9 bases. The V gene end was trimmed by 5 bases and the J gene end by 7 bases; junction bases not matched to a gene: 5. The CDR3 contains 14 residues. Germline V gives CDR1 LNHDA, CDR2 SQIVND (reference sequence). CDR3 protein: CASSASGAGGELFF. In DNA form, the CDR3 reads TGTGCCAGTAGTGCTAGCGGGGCAGGCGGGGAGCTGTTTTTT. The full variable domain, in which reference TRBV19 and TRBJ2-2 provide the parts outside the CDR3, is DGGITQSPKYLFRKEGQNVTLSCEQNLNHDAMYWYRQDPGQGLRLIYYSQIVNDFQKGDIAEGYSVSREKKESFPLTVTSAQKNPTAFYLCASSASGAGGELFFGEGSRLTVL.

V usage is TRBV5-8 and J usage is TRBJ1-2, with TRBD1 identical over 10 bases. The CDR3 sequence is 15 residues long. Germline trimming cut 0 bases from V and 4 bases from J; bases unmatched to any gene: 3. Per the germline V gene, CDR1 is SGHTS and CDR2 is YDEGEE. This chain's CDR3 is CASSLGDRGTYGYTF. DNA for the CDR3: TGTGCCAGCAGCTTGGGGGACAGGGGAACCTATGGCTACACCTTC.

The chain couples TRBV28 to TRBJ1-5; tentatively, D is TRBD1 (6 bases). This CDR3 is built from 16 residues. With 0 bases removed from V and 4 bases from J, the gap between germline ends came to 13 bases. The V gene's germline CDR1 is MDHEN and CDR2 SYDVKM. In DNA, the CDR3 is TGTGCCAGCAGTTTATGGGGTGAGGGGGGGAATCAGCCCCAGCATTTT. Its protein product is CASSLWGEGGNQPQHF.

This rearrangement joins TRBV10-3 to TRBJ2-5; 7 bases line up with TRBD2. Germline V lookup: CDR1 ENHRY, CDR2 SYGVKD. CDR3 length: 11 amino acids. J gave up 3 bases and V 11 bases, and 3 bases lay outside the gene matches. This CDR3 is CAARGEETQYF. The DNA of the CDR3 is TGTGCCGCCCGGGGGGAAGAGACCCAGTACTTC.

V and J are TRBV18 and TRBJ2-5, with 8 bases aligning to TRBD1. The CDR3 spans 14 residues. Looked up from germline, CDR1 is KGHSH and CDR2 is LQKENI. V shed 5 bases and J 1 base; nucleotides not matched to a gene: 3. CDR3: CASSAGTGQETQYF. The CDR3, as DNA: TGTGCCAGCTCAGCCGGGACAGGCCAAGAGACCCAGTACTTC.

This chain joins TRBV19 and TRBJ1-1; 8 bases are shared with TRBD1. CDR3 length equals 13 residues. The V gene end was trimmed by 3 bases and the J gene end by 4 bases; junction bases not matched to a gene: 1. The germline V gene encodes CDR1 LNHDA and CDR2 SQIVND (reference sequence). CDR3 nucleotide sequence: TGTGCCAGTAGTATCGACAGGGGCACTGAAGCTTTCTTT. Its translation is CASSIDRGTEAFF.

The CDR3 bases are TGTGCCAGCAGCTCGGGGGGTGGGCGCAATCAGCCCCAGCATTTT. It encodes CASSSGGGRNQPQHF. V and J are TRBV6-5 and TRBJ1-5, with D perhaps matching TRBD1 (5 bases). Germline assignment: CDR1 MNHEY and CDR2 SVGAGI. Trimming took 6 bases from V and 2 from J, leaving 14 bases between them. The CDR3 runs to 15 residues.

V is TRBV6-5 and J is TRBJ1-3; D not certain. V was shortened by 5 bases and J by 3 bases, with 14 bases between the two germline ends. Germline V CDR1 and CDR2: MNHEY, SVGAGI. The CDR3 runs 15 residues. The CDR3 here is CASSPGLGGGNTIYF. In nucleotides, the CDR3 is TGTGCCAGCAGTCCCGGCCTGGGAGGTGGAAACACCATATATTTT.